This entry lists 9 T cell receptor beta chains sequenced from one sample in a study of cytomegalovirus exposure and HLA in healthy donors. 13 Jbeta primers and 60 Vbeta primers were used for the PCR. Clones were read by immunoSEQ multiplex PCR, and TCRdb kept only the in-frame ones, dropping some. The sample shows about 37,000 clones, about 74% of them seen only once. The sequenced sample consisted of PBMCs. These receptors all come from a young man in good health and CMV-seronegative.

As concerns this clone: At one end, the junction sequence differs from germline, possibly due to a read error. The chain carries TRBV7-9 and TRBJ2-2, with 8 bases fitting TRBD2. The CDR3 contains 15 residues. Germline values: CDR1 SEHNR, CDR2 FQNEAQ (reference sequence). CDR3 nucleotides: TGTTCCAGCAGCCCAGCGGGAGTAAACACCGGGGAGCTGTTTTTT. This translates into CSSSPAGVNTGELFF.

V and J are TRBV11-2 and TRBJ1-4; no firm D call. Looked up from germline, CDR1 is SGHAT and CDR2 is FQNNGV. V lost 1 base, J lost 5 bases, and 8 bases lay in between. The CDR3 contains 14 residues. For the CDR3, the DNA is TGTGCCAGCAGCTTAGCAGATTTGAATGAAAAACTGTTTTTT. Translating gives CASSLADLNEKLFF.

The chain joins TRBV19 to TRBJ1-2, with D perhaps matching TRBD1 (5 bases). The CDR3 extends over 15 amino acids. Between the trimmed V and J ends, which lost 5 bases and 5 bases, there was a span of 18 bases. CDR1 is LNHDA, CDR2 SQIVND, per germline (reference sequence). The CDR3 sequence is CASSSRGVGEYGYTF. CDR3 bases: TGTGCCAGTAGTTCCCGGGGGGTCGGGGAATATGGCTACACCTTC. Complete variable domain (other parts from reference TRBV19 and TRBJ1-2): DGGITQSPKYLFRKEGQNVTLSCEQNLNHDAMYWYRQDPGQGLRLIYYSQIVNDFQKGDIAEGYSVSREKKESFPLTVTSAQKNPTAFYLCASSSRGVGEYGYTFGSGTRLTVV.

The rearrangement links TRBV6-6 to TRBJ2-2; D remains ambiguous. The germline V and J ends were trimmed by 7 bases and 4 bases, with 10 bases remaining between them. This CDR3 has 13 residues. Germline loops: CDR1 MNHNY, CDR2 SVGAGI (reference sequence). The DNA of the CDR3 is TGTGCCAGCACCCCCAGACTCACCGGGGAGCTGTTTTTT. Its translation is CASTPRLTGELFF.

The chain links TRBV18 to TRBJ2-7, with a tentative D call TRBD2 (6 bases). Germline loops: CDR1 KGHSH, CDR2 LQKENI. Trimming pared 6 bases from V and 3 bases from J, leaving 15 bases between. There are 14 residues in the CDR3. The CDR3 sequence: CASSTQGSGYEQYF. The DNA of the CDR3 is TGTGCCAGCTCGACGCAAGGTAGCGGCTACGAGCAGTACTTC. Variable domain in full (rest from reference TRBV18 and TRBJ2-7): NAGVMQNPRHLVRRRGQEARLRCSPMKGHSHVYWYRQLPEEGLKFMVYLQKENIIDESGMPKERFSAEFPKEGPSILRIQQVVRGDSAAYFCASSTQGSGYEQYFGPGTRLTVT.

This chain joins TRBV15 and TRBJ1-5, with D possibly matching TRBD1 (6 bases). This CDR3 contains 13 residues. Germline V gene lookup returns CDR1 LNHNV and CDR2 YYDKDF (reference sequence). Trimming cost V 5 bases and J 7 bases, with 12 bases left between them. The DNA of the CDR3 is TGTGCCACCAGCCGCAAGGGGGACCAGCCCCAGCATTTT. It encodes CATSRKGDQPQHF.

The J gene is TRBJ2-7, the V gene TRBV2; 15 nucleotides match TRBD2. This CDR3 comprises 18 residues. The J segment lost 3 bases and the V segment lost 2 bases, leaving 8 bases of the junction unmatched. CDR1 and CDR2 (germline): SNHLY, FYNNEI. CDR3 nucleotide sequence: TGTGCCAGCAGTGAAACTATAAGGGGACTAGCGGGAGGCTACGAGCAGTACTTC. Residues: CASSETIRGLAGGYEQYF. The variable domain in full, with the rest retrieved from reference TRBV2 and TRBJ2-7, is EPEVTQTPSHQVTQMGQEVILRCVPISNHLYFYWYRQILGQKVEFLVSFYNNEISEKSEIFDDQFSVERPDGSNFTLKIRSTKLEDSAMYFCASSETIRGLAGGYEQYFGPGTRLTVT.

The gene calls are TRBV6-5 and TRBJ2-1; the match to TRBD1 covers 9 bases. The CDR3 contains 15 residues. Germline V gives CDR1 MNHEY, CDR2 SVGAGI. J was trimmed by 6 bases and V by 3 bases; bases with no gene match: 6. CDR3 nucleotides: TGTGCCAGCAGTTATAGGGGGACAGGGAGCAATGAGCAGTTCTTC. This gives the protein CASSYRGTGSNEQFF.

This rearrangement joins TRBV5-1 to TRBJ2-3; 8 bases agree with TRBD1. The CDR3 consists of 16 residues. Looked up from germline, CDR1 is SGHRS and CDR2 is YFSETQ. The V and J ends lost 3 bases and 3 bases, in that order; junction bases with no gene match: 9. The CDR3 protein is CASSSTTGGWTDTQYF. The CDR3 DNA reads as TGCGCCAGCAGCTCAACAACAGGGGGATGGACAGATACGCAGTATTTT.